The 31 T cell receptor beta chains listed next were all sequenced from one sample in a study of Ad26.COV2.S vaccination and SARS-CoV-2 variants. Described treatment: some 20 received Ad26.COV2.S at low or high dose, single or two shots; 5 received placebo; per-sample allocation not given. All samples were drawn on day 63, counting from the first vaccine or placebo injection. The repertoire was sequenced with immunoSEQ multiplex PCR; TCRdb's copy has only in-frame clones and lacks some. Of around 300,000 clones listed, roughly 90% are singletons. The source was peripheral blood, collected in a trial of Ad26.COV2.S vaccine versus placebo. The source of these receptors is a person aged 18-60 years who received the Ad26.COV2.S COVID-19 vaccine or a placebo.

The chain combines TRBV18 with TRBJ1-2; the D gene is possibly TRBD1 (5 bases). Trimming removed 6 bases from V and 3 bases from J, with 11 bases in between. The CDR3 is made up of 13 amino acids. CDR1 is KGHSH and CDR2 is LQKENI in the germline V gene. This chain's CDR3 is CASSYQGDYGYTF. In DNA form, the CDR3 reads TGTGCCAGCTCGTACCAGGGAGACTATGGCTACACCTTC.

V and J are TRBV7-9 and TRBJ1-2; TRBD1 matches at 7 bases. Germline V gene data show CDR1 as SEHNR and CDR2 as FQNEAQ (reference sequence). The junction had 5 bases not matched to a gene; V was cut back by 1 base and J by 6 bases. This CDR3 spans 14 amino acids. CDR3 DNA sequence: TGTGCCAGCAGCTTAGACGACAGGGCCGATGGCTACACCTTC. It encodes CASSLDDRADGYTF.

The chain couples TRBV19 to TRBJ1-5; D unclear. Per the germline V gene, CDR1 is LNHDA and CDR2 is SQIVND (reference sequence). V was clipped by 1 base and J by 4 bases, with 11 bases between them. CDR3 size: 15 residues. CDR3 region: CASSIGRVRNQPQHF. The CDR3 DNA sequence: TGTGCCAGTAGTATAGGGAGGGTACGGAATCAGCCCCAGCATTTT.

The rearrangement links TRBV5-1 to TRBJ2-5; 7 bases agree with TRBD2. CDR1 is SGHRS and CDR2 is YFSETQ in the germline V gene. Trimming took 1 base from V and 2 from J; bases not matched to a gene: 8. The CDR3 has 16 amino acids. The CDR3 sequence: CASSLPSGTTQETQYF. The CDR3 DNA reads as TGCGCCAGCAGCTTGCCCTCCGGGACTACTCAAGAGACCCAGTACTTC.

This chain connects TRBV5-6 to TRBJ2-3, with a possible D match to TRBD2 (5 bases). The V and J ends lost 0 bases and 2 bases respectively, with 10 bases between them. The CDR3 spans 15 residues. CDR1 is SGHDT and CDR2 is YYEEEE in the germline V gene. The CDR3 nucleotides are TGTGCCAGCAGCTTGGTGGGAGCCCCCACAGATACGCAGTATTTT. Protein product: CASSLVGAPTDTQYF.

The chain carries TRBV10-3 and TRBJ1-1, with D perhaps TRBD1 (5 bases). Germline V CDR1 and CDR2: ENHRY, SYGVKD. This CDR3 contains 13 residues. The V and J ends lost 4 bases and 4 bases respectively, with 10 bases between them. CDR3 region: CAISGDQGTEAFF. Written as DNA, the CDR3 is TGTGCCATCAGTGGGGACCAGGGCACTGAAGCTTTCTTT.

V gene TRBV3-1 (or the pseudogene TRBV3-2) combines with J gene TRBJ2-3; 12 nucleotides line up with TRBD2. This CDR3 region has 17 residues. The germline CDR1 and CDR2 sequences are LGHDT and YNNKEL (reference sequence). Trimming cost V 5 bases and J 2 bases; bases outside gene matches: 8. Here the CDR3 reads CASSARLAGAHTDTQYF. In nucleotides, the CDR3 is TGTGCCAGCAGCGCCCGACTAGCGGGGGCCCACACAGATACGCAGTATTTT.

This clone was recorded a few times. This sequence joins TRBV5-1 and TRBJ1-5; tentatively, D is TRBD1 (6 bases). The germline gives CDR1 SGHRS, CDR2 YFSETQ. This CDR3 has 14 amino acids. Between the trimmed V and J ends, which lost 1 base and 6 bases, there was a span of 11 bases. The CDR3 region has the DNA TGCGCCAGCAGCTTGTGGGGGGCGGGTCAGCCCCAGCATTTT. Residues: CASSLWGAGQPQHF.

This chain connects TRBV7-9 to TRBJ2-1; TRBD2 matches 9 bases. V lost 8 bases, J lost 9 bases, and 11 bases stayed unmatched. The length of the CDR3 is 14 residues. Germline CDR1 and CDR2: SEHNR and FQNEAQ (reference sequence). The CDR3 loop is CASDSGSSRVEQFF. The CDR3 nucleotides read TGTGCCAGCGATAGCGGGAGCTCAAGGGTTGAGCAGTTCTTC. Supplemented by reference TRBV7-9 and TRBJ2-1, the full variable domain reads DTGVSQNPRHKITKRGQNVTFRCDPISEHNRLYWYRQTLGQGPEFLTYFQNEAQLEKSRLLSDRFSAERPKGSFSTLEIQRTEQGDSAMYLCASDSGSSRVEQFFGPGTRLTVL.

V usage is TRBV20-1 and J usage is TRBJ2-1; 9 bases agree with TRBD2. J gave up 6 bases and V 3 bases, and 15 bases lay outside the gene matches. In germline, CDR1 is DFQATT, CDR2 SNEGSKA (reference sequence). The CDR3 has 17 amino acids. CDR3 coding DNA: TGCAGTGCTAGTGAATTAGCGGGAGTTACGGGGTCCAATGAGCAGTTCTTC. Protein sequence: CSASELAGVTGSNEQFF.

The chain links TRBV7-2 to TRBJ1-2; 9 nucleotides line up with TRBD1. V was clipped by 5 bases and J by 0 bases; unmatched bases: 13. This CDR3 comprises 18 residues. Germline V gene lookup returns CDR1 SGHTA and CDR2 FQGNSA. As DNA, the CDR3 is TGTGCCAGCAGCCCCACTGACAGGGGGTACCAAGCTAACTATGGCTACACCTTC. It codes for CASSPTDRGYQANYGYTF.

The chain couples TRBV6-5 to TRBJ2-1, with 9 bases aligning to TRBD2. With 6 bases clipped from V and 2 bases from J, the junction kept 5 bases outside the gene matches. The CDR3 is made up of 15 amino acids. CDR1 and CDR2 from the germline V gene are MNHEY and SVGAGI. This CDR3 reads CASRKAGGTYNEQFF. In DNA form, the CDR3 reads TGTGCCAGCAGGAAAGCGGGAGGAACCTACAATGAGCAGTTCTTC.

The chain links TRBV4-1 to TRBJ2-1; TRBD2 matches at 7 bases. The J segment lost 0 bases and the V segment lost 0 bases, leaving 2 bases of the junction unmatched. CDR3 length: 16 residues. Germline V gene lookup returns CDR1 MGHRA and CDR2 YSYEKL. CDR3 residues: CASSQERERSYNEQFF. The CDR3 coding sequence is TGCGCCAGCAGCCAAGAGCGGGAGCGCTCCTACAATGAGCAGTTCTTC.

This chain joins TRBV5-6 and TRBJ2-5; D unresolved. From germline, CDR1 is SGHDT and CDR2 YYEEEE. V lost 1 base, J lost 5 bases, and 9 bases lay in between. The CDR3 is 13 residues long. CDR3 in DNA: TGTGCCAGCAGCTTGAGGCAGGCGGAGACCCAGTACTTC. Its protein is CASSLRQAETQYF.

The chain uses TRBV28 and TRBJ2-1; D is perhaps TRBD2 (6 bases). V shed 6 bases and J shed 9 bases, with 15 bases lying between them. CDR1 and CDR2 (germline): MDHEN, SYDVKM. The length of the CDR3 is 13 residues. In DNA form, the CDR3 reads TGTGCCAGCAGCCCCGCACTAGCTAGTGAGCAGTTCTTC. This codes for CASSPALASEQFF.

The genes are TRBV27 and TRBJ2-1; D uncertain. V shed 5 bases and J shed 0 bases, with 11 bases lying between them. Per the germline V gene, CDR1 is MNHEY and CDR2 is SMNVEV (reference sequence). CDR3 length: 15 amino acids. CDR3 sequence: CASSRRKSSYNEQFF. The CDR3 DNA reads TGTGCCAGCAGTAGAAGGAAAAGCTCCTACAATGAGCAGTTCTTC.

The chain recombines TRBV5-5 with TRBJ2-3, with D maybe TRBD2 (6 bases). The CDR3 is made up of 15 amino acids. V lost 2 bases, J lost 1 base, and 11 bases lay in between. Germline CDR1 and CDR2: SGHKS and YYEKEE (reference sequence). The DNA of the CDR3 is TGTGCCAGCAGCTTCGGGTGGGGGGGCACAGATACGCAGTATTTT. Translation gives CASSFGWGGTDTQYF.

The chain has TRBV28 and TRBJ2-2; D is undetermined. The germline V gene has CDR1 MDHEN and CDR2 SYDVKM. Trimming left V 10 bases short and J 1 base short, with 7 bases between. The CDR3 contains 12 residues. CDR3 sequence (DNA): TGTGCCACCACAATGAACACCGGGGAGCTGTTTTTT. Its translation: CATTMNTGELFF.

The CDR3, as DNA: TGTGCCAGCAGTGAAGGCCAACGAAGGGAGCAGTACTTC. It translates to CASSEGQRREQYF. The chain uses TRBV2 and TRBJ2-7; no clear D gene. This CDR3 has 13 residues. Germline CDR1 and CDR2: SNHLY and FYNNEI. Trimming removed 1 base from V and 7 bases from J, with 11 bases in between.

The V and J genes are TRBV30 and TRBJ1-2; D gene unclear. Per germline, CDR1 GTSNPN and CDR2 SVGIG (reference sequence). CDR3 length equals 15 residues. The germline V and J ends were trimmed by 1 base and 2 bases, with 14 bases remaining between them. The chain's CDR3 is CAWSAPRLRNYGYTF. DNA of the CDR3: TGTGCCTGGAGTGCCCCCCGATTGAGAAACTATGGCTACACCTTC.

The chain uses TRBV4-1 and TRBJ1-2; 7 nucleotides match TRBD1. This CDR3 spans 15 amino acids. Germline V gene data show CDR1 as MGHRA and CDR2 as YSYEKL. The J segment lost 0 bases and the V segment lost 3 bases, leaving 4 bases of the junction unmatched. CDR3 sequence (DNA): TGCGCCAGCAGCCACCGACAGGGAACTAACTATGGCTACACCTTC. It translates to CASSHRQGTNYGYTF.

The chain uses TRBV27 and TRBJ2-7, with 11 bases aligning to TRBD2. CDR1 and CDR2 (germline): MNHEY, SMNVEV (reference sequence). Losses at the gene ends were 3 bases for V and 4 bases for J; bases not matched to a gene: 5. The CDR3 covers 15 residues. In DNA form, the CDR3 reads TGTGCCAGCAGTTTCACTAGCGGGAGAAATTACGAGCAGTACTTC. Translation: CASSFTSGRNYEQYF.

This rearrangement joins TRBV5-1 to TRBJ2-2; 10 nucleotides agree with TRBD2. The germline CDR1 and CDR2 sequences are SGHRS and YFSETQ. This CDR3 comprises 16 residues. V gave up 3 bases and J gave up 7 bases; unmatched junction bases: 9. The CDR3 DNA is TGCGCCAGCAGCTCTCCAACCGGGACTAGCGTCGGGGAGCTGTTTTTT. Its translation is CASSSPTGTSVGELFF.

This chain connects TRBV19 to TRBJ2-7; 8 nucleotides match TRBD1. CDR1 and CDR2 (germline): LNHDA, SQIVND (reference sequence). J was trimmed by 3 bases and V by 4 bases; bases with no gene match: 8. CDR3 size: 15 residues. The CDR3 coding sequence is TGTGCCAGTAGTACCTCTCGGACAGGGCACTACGAGCAGTACTTC. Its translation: CASSTSRTGHYEQYF.

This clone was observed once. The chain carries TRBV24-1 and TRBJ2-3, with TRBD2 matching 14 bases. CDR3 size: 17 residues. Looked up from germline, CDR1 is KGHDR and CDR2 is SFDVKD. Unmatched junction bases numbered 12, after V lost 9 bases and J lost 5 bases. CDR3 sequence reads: CATGTTGTSGSEDTQYF. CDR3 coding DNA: TGTGCCACCGGAACCACCGGGACTAGCGGGAGTGAAGATACGCAGTATTTT.

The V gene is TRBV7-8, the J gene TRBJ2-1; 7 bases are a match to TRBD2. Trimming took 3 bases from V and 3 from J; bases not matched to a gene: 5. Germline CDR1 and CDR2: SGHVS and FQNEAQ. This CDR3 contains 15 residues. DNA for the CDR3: TGTGCCAGCAGCTTTGCGGCGGGAGTCTACAATGAGCAGTTCTTC. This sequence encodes CASSFAAGVYNEQFF.

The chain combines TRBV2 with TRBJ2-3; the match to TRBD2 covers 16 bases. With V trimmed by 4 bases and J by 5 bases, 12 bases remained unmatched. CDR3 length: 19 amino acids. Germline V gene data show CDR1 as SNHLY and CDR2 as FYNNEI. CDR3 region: CASSVVLGLAGGLGDTQYF. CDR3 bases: TGTGCCAGCAGTGTGGTTCTGGGACTAGCGGGGGGGCTAGGAGATACGCAGTATTTT.

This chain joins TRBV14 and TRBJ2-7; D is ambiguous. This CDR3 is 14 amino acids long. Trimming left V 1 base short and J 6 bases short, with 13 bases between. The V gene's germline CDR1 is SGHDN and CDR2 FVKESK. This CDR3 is CASSQALHRSEQYF. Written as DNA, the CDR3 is TGTGCCAGCAGCCAAGCTCTTCACCGTTCCGAGCAGTACTTC.

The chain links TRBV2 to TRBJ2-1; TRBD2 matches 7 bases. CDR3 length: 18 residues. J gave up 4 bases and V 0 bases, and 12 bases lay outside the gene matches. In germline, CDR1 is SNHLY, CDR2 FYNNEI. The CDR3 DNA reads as TGTGCCAGCAGTGAAGCTCCCGAGTTTCTAGCGGAGTACAATGAGCAGTTCTTC. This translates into CASSEAPEFLAEYNEQFF.

The CDR3 region has the DNA TGCGCCAGCAGCCCTCTAGACAGGGAACGGGAGACCCAGTACTTC. It encodes CASSPLDRERETQYF. The genes are TRBV5-1 and TRBJ2-5, with TRBD1 identical over 7 bases. V shed 4 bases and J 5 bases; nucleotides not matched to a gene: 11. From germline, CDR1 is SGHRS and CDR2 YFSETQ. The CDR3 runs to 15 residues.

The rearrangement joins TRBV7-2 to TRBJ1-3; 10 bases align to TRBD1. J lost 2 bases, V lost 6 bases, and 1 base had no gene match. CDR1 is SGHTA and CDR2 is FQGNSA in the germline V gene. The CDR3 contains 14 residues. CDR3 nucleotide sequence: TGTGCCAGCAGGGGGACAGGGGCTGGAAACACCATATATTTT. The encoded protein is CASRGTGAGNTIYF. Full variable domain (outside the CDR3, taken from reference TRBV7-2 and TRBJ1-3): GAGVSQSPSNKVTEKGKDVELRCDPISGHTALYWYRQSLGQGLEFLIYFQGNSAPDKSGLPSDRFSAERTGGSVSTLTIQRTQQEDSAVYLCASRGTGAGNTIYFGEGSWLTVV.